The clone carrying this T cell receptor beta chain was counted a single time. Its cognate antigen is unknown. Assay: immunoSEQ multiplex PCR; the TCRdb copy retains only in-frame clones and omits some. The table records more than 100,000 clones, 90% of them present only once. The CDR3 totals 12 residues. Trimming stripped 7 bases from V and 7 bases from J, with 13 bases between. This sample was taken from a study of T cell responses to AZD1222 COVID-19 vaccine. Findings and limits, study-wide: Reportedly, nearly half of unique spike TCRs recognized epitopes outside B.1.351/B.1.1.7 mutations. Repertoire sampling happened only post peak T cell response.

The chain has TRBV12-3 or TRBV12-4 and TRBJ2-5, with D hard to call. The material was peripheral blood, obtained on day 0 of AZD1222 vaccination. The TCR was taken from an adult in good health. In DNA, the CDR3 is TGTGCCAGCACACCGGCTATTGGGACCCAGTACTTC. Translated, it gives CASTPAIGTQYF.